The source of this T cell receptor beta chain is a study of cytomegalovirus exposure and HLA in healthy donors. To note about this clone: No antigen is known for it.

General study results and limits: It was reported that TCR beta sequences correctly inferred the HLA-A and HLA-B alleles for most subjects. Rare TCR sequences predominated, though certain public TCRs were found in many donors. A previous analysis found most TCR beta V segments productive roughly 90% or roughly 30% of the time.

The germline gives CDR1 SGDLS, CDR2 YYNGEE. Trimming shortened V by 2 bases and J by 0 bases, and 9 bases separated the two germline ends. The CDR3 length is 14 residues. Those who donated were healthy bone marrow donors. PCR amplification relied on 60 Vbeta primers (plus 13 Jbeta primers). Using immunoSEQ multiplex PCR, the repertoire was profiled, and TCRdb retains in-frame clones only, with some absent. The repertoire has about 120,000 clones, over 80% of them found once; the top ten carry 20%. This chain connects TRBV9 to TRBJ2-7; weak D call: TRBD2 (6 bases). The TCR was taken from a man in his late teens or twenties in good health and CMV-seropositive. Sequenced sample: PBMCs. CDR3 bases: TGTGCCAGCAGCGTTGGGGGGAGCTCCTACGAGCAGTACTTC. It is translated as CASSVGGSSYEQYF. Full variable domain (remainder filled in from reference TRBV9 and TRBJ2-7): DSGVTQTPKHLITATGQRVTLRCSPRSGDLSVYWYQQSLDQGLQFLIQYYNGEERAKGNILERFSAQQFPDLHSELNLSSLELGDSALYFCASSVGGSSYEQYFGPGTRLTVT.